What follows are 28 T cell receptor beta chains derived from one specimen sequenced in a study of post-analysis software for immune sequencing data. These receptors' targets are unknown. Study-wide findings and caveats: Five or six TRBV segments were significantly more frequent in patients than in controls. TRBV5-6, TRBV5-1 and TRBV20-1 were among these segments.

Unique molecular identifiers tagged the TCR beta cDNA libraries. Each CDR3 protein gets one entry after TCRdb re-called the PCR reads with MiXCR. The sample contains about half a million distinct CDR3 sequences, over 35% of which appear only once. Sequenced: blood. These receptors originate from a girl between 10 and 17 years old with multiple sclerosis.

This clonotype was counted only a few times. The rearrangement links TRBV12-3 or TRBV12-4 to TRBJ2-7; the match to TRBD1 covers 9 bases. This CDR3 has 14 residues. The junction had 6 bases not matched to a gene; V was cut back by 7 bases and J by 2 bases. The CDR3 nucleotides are TGTGCCAGCAATCCGGGACAGGGTCCCTACGAGCAGTACTTC. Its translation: CASNPGQGPYEQYF.

CDR3 sequence: CASSQDERNNQPQHF. The DNA for the CDR3 is TGCGCCAGCAGCCAAGATGAACGCAACAATCAGCCCCAGCATTTT. V and J are TRBV4-1 and TRBJ1-5; D is unclear. The CDR3 has 15 residues. Germline assignment: CDR1 MGHRA and CDR2 YSYEKL. With 0 bases removed from V and 3 bases from J, the gap between germline ends came to 9 bases.

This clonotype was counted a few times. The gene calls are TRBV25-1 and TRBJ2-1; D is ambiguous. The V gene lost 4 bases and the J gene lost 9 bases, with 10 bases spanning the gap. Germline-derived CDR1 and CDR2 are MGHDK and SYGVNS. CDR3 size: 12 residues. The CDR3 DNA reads TGTGCCAGCAGTGGGTGGAGTGGTGAGCAGTTCTTC. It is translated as CASSGWSGEQFF.

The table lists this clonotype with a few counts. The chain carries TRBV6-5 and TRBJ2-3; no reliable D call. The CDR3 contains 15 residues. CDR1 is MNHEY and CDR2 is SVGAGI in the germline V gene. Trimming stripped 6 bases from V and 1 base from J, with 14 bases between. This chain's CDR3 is CASRRAEARTDTQYF. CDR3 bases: TGTGCCAGCAGACGGGCGGAAGCCCGCACAGATACGCAGTATTTT.

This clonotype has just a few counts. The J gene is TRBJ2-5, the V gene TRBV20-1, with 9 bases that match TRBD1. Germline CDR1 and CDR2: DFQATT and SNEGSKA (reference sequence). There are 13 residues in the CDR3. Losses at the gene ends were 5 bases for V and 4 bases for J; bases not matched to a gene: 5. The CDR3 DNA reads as TGCAGTGCTGCCGGGACAGGGTTAGAGACCCAGTACTTC. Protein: CSAAGTGLETQYF.

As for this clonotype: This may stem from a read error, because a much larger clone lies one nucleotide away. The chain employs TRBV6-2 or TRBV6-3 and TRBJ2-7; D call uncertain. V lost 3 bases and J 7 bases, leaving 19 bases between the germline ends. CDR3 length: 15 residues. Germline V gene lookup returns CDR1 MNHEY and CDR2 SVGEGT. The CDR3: CASSYYAEAYNEQYF. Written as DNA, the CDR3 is TGTGCCAGCAGTTATTACGCTGAGGCCTACAATGAGCAGTACTTC.

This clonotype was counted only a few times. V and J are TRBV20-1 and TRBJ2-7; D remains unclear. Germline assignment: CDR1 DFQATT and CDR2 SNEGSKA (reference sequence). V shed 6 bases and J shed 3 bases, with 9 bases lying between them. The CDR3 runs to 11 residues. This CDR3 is CSAIDGYEQYF. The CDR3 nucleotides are TGCAGTGCCATCGACGGCTACGAGCAGTACTTC.

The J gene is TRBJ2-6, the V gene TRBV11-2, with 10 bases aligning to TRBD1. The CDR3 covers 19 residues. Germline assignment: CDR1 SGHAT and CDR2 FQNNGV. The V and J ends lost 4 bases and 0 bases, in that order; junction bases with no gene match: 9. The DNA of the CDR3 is TGTGCCAGCAGCTCCCCTGGGACAGGGGCATTCTCTGGGGCCAACGTCCTGACTTTC. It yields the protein CASSSPGTGAFSGANVLTF.

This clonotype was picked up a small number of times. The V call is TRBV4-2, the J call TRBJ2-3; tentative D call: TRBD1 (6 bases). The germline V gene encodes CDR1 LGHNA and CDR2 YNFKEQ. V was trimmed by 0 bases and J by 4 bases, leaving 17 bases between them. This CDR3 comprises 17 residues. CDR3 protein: CASSQEQGLPSADTQYF. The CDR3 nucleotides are TGTGCCAGCAGCCAAGAGCAGGGGCTCCCGTCGGCAGATACGCAGTATTTT.

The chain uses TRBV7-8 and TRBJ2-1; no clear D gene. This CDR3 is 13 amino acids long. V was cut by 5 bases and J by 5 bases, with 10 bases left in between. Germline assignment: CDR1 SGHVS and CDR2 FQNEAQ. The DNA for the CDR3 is TGTGCCAGCAGCGATCCTATGAACAATGAGCAGTTCTTC. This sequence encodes CASSDPMNNEQFF. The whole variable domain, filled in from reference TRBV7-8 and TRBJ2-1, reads GAGVSQSPRYKVAKRGQDVALRCDPISGHVSLFWYQQALGQGPEFLTYFQNEAQLDKSGLPSDRFFAERPEGSVSTLKIQRTQQEDSAVYLCASSDPMNNEQFFGPGTRLTVL.

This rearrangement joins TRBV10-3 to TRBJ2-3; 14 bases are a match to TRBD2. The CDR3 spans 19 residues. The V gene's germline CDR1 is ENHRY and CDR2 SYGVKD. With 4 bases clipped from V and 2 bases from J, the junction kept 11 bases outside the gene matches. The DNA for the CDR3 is TGTGCCATCAGTGTAGGGACTAGCGGGAGAACGGGTAACACAGATACGCAGTATTTT. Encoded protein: CAISVGTSGRTGNTDTQYF.

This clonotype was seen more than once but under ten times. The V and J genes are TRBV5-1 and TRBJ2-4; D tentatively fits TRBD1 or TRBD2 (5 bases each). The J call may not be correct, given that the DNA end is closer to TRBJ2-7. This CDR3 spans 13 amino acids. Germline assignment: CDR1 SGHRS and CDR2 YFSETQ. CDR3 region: CASSFLGEYEQYF. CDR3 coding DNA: TGCGCCAGCAGCTTTCTGGGGGAGTACGAGCAGTACTTC.

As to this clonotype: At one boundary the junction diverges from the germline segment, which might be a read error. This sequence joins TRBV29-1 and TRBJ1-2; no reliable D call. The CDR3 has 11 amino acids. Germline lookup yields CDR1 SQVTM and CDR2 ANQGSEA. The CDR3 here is CGVEDTGNYTF. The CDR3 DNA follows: TGCGGCGTTGAAGATACGGGAAACTACACCTTC. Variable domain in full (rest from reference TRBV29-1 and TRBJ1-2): SAVISQKPSRDICQRGTSLTIQCQVDSQVTMMFWYRQQPGQSLTLIATANQGSEATYESGFVIDKFPISRPNLTFSTLTVSNMSPEDSSIYLCGVEDTGNYTFGSGTRLTVV.

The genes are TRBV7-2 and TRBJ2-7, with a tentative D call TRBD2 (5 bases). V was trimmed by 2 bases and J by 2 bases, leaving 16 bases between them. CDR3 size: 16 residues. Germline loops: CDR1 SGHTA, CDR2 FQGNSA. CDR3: CASSLNGRVAAYEQYF. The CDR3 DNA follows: TGTGCCAGCAGCTTAAACGGGCGGGTTGCGGCCTACGAGCAGTACTTC.

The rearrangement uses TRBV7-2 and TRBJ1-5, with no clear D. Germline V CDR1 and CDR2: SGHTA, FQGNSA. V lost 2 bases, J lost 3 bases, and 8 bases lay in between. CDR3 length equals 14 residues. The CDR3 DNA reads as TGTGCCAGCAGCTTACAGGTCGACAATCAGCCCCAGCATTTT. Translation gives CASSLQVDNQPQHF. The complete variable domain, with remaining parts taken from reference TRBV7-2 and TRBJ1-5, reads GAGVSQSPSNKVTEKGKDVELRCDPISGHTALYWYRQSLGQGLEFLIYFQGNSAPDKSGLPSDRFSAERTGGSVSTLTIQRTQQEDSAVYLCASSLQVDNQPQHFGDGTRLSIL.

The CDR3 DNA reads as TGTGCCAGCAGCTTATCTCACAGCGCGTCTGAGACCTACGAGCAGTACTTC. It translates to CASSLSHSASETYEQYF. V gene TRBV7-3 combines with J gene TRBJ2-7; D is undetermined. Germline CDR1 SGHTA, CDR2 FQGTGA. V lost 2 bases and J 2 bases, leaving 19 bases between the germline ends. This CDR3 has 17 residues.

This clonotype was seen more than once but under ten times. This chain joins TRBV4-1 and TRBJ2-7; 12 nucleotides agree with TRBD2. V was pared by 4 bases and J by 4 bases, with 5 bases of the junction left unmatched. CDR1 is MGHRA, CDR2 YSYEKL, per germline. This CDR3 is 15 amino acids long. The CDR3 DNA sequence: TGCGCCAGCAGCCTCCTGACTAGCGGGAGTTACGAGCAGTACTTC. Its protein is CASSLLTSGSYEQYF.

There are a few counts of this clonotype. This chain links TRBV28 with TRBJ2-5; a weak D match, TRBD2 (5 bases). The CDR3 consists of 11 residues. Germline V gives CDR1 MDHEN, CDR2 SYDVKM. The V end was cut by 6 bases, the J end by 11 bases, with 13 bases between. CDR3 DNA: TGTGCCAGCAGCTTGTTTAGGGAGCAGTACTTC. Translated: CASSLFREQYF.

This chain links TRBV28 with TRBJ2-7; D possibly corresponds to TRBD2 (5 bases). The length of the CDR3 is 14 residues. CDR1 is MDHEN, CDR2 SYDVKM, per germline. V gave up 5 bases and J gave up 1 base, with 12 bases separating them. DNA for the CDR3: TGTGCCAGCAGTCCCCCCGAGGGATCCTACGAGCAGTACTTC. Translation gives CASSPPEGSYEQYF.

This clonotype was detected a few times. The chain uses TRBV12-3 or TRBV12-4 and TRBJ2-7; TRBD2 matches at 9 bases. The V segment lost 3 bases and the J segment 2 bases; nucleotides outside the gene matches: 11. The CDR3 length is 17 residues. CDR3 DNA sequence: TGTGCCAGCAGTTTCGCGATACCGTCTAGCGGGGCCTACGAGCAGTACTTC. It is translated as CASSFAIPSSGAYEQYF.

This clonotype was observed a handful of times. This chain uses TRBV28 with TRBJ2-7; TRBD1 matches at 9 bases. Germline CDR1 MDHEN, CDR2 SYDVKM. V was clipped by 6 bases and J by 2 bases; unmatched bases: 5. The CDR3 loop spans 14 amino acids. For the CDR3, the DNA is TGTGCCAGCAGGCCTAGGACAGGGGCCTACGAGCAGTACTTC. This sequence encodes CASRPRTGAYEQYF.

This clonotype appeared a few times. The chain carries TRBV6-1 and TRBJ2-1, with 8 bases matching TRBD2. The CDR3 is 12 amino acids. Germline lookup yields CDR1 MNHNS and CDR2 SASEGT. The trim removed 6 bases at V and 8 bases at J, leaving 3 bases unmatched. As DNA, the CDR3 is TGTGCCAGCAGCGTAGCGGGATATGAGCAGTTCTTC. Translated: CASSVAGYEQFF.

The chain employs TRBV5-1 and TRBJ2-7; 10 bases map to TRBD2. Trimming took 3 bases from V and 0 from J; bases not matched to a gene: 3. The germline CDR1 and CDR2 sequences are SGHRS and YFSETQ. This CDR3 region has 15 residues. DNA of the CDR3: TGCGCCAGCAGCTCAACTAGCGGGGACTCCTACGAGCAGTACTTC. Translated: CASSSTSGDSYEQYF.

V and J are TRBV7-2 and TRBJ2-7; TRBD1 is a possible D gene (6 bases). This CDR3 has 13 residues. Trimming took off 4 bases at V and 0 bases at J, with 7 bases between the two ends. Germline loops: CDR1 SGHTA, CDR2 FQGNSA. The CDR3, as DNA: TGTGCCAGCAGCTGGGACATCTCCTACGAGCAGTACTTC. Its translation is CASSWDISYEQYF.

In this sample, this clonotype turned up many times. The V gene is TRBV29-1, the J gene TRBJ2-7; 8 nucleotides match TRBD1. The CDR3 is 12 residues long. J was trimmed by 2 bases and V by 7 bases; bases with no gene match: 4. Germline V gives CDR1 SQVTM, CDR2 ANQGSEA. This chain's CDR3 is CSAKTGAYEQYF. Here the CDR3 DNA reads TGCAGCGCCAAGACAGGGGCCTACGAGCAGTACTTC.

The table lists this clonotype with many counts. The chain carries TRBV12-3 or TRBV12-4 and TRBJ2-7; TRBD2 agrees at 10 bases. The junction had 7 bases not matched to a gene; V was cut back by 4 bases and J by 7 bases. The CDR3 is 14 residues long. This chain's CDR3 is CASSSSGRAGEQYF. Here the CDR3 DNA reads TGTGCCAGCAGTTCAAGCGGGAGGGCCGGGGAGCAGTACTTC.

CDR3 in amino acids: CSARLERGSYEQYF. The CDR3 DNA reads TGCAGTGCCCGACTGGAGCGGGGCTCCTACGAGCAGTACTTC. The chain uses TRBV20-1 and TRBJ2-7, with 7 positions matching TRBD2. The CDR3 totals 14 residues. Trimming cost V 6 bases and J 0 bases; bases outside gene matches: 8. The germline V gene has CDR1 DFQATT and CDR2 SNEGSKA (reference sequence).

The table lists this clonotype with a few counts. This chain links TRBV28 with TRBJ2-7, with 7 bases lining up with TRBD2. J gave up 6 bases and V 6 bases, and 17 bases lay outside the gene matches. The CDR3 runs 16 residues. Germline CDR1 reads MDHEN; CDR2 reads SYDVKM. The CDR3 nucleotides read TGTGCCAGCAGCCGTATCGAGACTAGCCTCCTCGGCGAGCAGTACTTC. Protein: CASSRIETSLLGEQYF.